The source of this TCR beta chain is a study of blood T cell repertoires in COVID-19. Overall study: Sources were T cells, B-cell-depleted T cells, or PBMCs; the material itself was cDNA or gDNA.

The germline CDR1 and CDR2 sequences are SGHRS and YFSETQ. The CDR3 contains 14 residues. Trimming left V 0 bases short and J 4 bases short, with 11 bases between. Assay used: immunoSEQ multiplex PCR; TCRdb lists only in-frame clones, some missing. The sample includes 85,000 to 100,000 clones, 70% to 85% seen only once; the top ten take around 23%. The rearrangement joins TRBV5-1 to TRBJ2-7; a possible D gene is TRBD1 (5 bases). This TCR derives from a woman aged 55 to 70 in a cohort sampled during active or convalescent COVID-19. The sample was peripheral blood. The CDR3 spells CASSLGQGVYEQYF. CDR3 bases: TGCGCCAGCAGCTTGGGGCAGGGTGTATACGAGCAGTACTTC. The full variable domain, its missing parts supplied by reference TRBV5-1 and TRBJ2-7, is KAGVTQTPRYLIKTRGQQVTLSCSPISGHRSVSWYQQTPGQGLQFLFEYFSETQRNKGNFPGRFSGRQFSNSRSEMNVSTLELGDSALYLCASSLGQGVYEQYFGPGTRLTVT.